The clone carrying this TCR beta chain was observed a single time. Its cognate antigen is unknown. TCRdb's copy holds only in-frame clones and misses some; the assay was immunoSEQ multiplex PCR. The sample contains 300,000 to 400,000 clones, just over 85% of which appear only once. The sample is drawn from a study of cytomegalovirus exposure and HLA in healthy donors. With V trimmed by 5 bases and J by 6 bases, 6 bases remained unmatched. This CDR3 contains 13 residues. The germline gives CDR1 MNHEY, CDR2 SVGAGI. Study-wide results and limits: Whilst most TCR sequences proved rare, a subset of public TCRs occurred across many donors.

This receptor was identified in a young woman in good health and CMV-seronegative. The sequenced sample was PBMCs. This rearrangement joins TRBV6-5 to TRBJ1-2, with 7 bases identical to TRBD1. CDR3 nucleotides: TGTGCCAGCAGTCCACAGGGGAAGAATGGCTACACCTTC. This gives the protein CASSPQGKNGYTF.